The sample holds a few counts of the clone carrying this T cell receptor beta chain. Its antigen remains unknown. Treatment specified: roughly 10-day PBMC culture with coronavirus spike peptide pools or control peptides (ViraFEST assay). Positive PCR tests dated from March to December 2020, predating US Alpha, Beta and Delta variants. This sample was taken from a study of vaccination and CD4 T cells after COVID-19. Regarding the study as a whole: Of the reactive clones in convalescent patients, a median 86.3% showed up only post-vaccination. The median SARS-CoV-2-reactive clonotype number increased from approximately 21 to 40, without statistical significance.

Cultured CD4+ T cell DNA was sequenced using the Oncomine TCR Beta short-read assay. From the PCR reads, TCRdb called clonotypes with MiXCR, one entry per CDR3 protein. The sample includes 15,000 to 20,000 distinct CDR3 sequences, roughly 48% of them seen just once. Germline CDR1 reads LNHDA; CDR2 reads SQIVND (reference sequence). The ends were cut back, 2 bases at V and 4 bases at J, with 10 bases in the middle. This CDR3 region has 14 residues. This chain connects TRBV19 to TRBJ2-3, with no clear D. The sequence was collected from a human donor who had recovered from COVID-19. Sequences were derived from CD4+ T cells from blood, cultured in vitro, sampled before SARS-CoV-2 vaccination. CDR3 region: CASSINPGSDTQYF. DNA for the CDR3: TGTGCCAGTAGTATAAATCCTGGCTCAGATACGCAGTATTTT. The full variable domain, in which reference TRBV19 and TRBJ2-3 provide the parts outside the CDR3, is DGGITQSPKYLFRKEGQNVTLSCEQNLNHDAMYWYRQDPGQGLRLIYYSQIVNDFQKGDIAEGYSVSREKKESFPLTVTSAQKNPTAFYLCASSINPGSDTQYFGPGTRLTVL.